One and the same sample provided the 26 T cell receptor beta chains below, sequenced in a study of T cell responses to AZD1222 COVID-19 vaccine. Method: immunoSEQ multiplex PCR; TCRdb's copy keeps in-frame clones and lacks some. The sample consists of roughly 180,000 clones, about nine tenths of them appearing once. This specimen consisted of peripheral blood, obtained 28 days after the second AZD1222 dose. All receptors derive from an adult who received the AZD1222 COVID-19 vaccine.

V gene TRBV5-1 combines with J gene TRBJ2-1, with TRBD2 identical over 12 bases. The V segment lost 0 bases and the J segment 9 bases; nucleotides outside the gene matches: 4. The CDR3 contains 15 residues. Germline lookup yields CDR1 SGHRS and CDR2 YFSETQ. The CDR3: CASSLGLAGVVEQFF. Here the CDR3 DNA reads TGCGCCAGCAGCTTGGGACTAGCGGGAGTGGTTGAGCAGTTCTTC. The full variable domain, in which reference TRBV5-1 and TRBJ2-1 provide the parts outside the CDR3, is KAGVTQTPRYLIKTRGQQVTLSCSPISGHRSVSWYQQTPGQGLQFLFEYFSETQRNKGNFPGRFSGRQFSNSRSEMNVSTLELGDSALYLCASSLGLAGVVEQFFGPGTRLTVL.

V gene TRBV19 combines with J gene TRBJ1-2, with D perhaps matching TRBD1 (6 bases). The CDR3 has 14 amino acids. Trimming took off 4 bases at V and 3 bases at J, with 12 bases between the two ends. Germline V gives CDR1 LNHDA, CDR2 SQIVND (reference sequence). Here the CDR3 DNA reads TGTGCCAGTAGTACCTTATCAGGGGACTATGGCTACACCTTC. Translating gives CASSTLSGDYGYTF. The variable domain in full, completed from reference TRBV19 and TRBJ1-2, reads DGGITQSPKYLFRKEGQNVTLSCEQNLNHDAMYWYRQDPGQGLRLIYYSQIVNDFQKGDIAEGYSVSREKKESFPLTVTSAQKNPTAFYLCASSTLSGDYGYTFGSGTRLTVV.

The chain links TRBV7-9 to TRBJ2-7, with D unresolved. V was pared by 4 bases and J by 0 bases, with 16 bases between. The germline gives CDR1 SEHNR, CDR2 FQNEAQ (reference sequence). The CDR3 spans 16 residues. The CDR3 bases are TGTGCCAGCAGCTACTCGGACGTCCGTAGCTCCTACGAGCAGTACTTC. Translation gives CASSYSDVRSSYEQYF.

This chain uses TRBV6-4 with TRBJ1-6; D might be TRBD1 (6 bases). Looked up from germline, CDR1 is MRHNA and CDR2 is SNTAGT. The CDR3 extends over 14 amino acids. V was trimmed by 4 bases and J by 7 bases, leaving 11 bases between them. The chain's CDR3 is CASSGGGPNSPLHF. The CDR3 nucleotides are TGTGCCAGCAGTGGGGGGGGCCCCAATTCACCCCTCCACTTT.

CDR3 DNA sequence: TGTGCCAGCAGCTTAGCGGGGGCCGAGACCCAGTACTTC. It specifies CASSLAGAETQYF. The chain uses TRBV11-3 and TRBJ2-5; TRBD1 or TRBD2 may be the D gene (6 bases each). The ends were cut back, 1 base at V and 5 bases at J, with 8 bases in the middle. This CDR3 comprises 13 residues. Germline assignment: CDR1 SGHNT and CDR2 YENEEA.

J is TRBJ1-2 and V is TRBV25-1; TRBD1 is a possible D gene (5 bases). This CDR3 has 15 residues. V lost 1 base and J lost 0, with 9 bases in between. Germline V gene data show CDR1 as MGHDK and CDR2 as SYGVNS. The CDR3, as DNA: TGTGCCAGCAGTGAATTTGACAGCTCTAACTATGGCTACACCTTC. Its protein product is CASSEFDSSNYGYTF.

This clone appeared a single time. The J gene is TRBJ2-3, the V gene TRBV4-1, with TRBD2 matching 8 bases. The length of the CDR3 is 16 residues. After removal of 4 bases from V and 1 base from J, the junction contained 7 bases not matched to a gene. Germline V gives CDR1 MGHRA, CDR2 YSYEKL. In DNA form, the CDR3 reads TGCGCCAGCAGCCTCTCCCGGGGGGGCCGCACAGATACGCAGTATTTT. This gives the protein CASSLSRGGRTDTQYF.

The rearrangement uses TRBV3-1 (or the pseudogene TRBV3-2) and TRBJ2-1; D is ambiguous. Trimming took off 0 bases at V and 3 bases at J, with 9 bases between the two ends. The CDR3 runs to 15 residues. Germline assignment: CDR1 LGHDT and CDR2 YNNKEL (reference sequence). As DNA, the CDR3 is TGTGCCAGCAGCCAAGATAGCTCGAGCTACAATGAGCAGTTCTTC. Amino acid sequence: CASSQDSSSYNEQFF.

The chain uses TRBV5-6 and TRBJ2-4; tentatively, D is TRBD1 (5 bases). This CDR3 has 14 amino acids. Germline-derived CDR1 and CDR2 are SGHDT and YYEEEE. The ends were cut back, 5 bases at V and 1 base at J, with 10 bases in the middle. The CDR3 DNA is TGTGCCAGCAGAATGGCAGGGGCCAAAAACATTCAGTACTTC. It is translated as CASRMAGAKNIQYF.

The chain employs TRBV28 and TRBJ2-7, with D tentatively TRBD2 (5 bases). Germline-derived CDR1 and CDR2 are MDHEN and SYDVKM. The germline V and J ends were trimmed by 6 bases and 2 bases, with 17 bases remaining between them. The CDR3 runs to 15 residues. CDR3 sequence reads: CASSSSGKGAYEQYF. The CDR3 DNA is TGTGCCAGCAGCTCCTCGGGCAAGGGAGCCTACGAGCAGTACTTC.

The rearrangement joins TRBV6-5 to TRBJ1-1; 9 bases line up with TRBD1. Unmatched junction bases numbered 9, after V lost 0 bases and J lost 10 bases. The CDR3 is 15 amino acids. The germline CDR1 and CDR2 sequences are MNHEY and SVGAGI. The CDR3 spells CASSYSGQGRVGAFF. The DNA of the CDR3 is TGTGCCAGCAGTTACTCGGGACAGGGCCGCGTAGGAGCTTTCTTT.

This clone was recorded once. The chain is built from TRBV5-6 and TRBJ1-1; TRBD1 is a possible D gene (5 bases). Germline V CDR1 and CDR2: SGHDT, YYEEEE. The CDR3 has 12 residues. V lost 4 bases to trimming and J lost 7 bases, with 11 bases between them. This chain's CDR3 is CASSLGVGEAFF. The CDR3 nucleotides read TGTGCCAGCAGCCTGGGGGTAGGTGAAGCTTTCTTT.

This sequence joins TRBV10-3 and TRBJ2-1; 7 bases match TRBD1. Germline V gene lookup returns CDR1 ENHRY and CDR2 SYGVKD. V lost 5 bases to trimming and J lost 3 bases; unmatched junction nucleotides: 1. The CDR3 runs to 13 residues. The DNA of the CDR3 is TGTGCCATCAGTCCAGGGGGCTACAATGAGCAGTTCTTC. This sequence encodes CAISPGGYNEQFF.

The rearrangement joins TRBV28 to TRBJ1-5; D call uncertain. The CDR3 covers 12 residues. The germline V gene has CDR1 MDHEN and CDR2 SYDVKM. The V end was cut by 4 bases, the J end by 5 bases, with 6 bases between. In DNA, the CDR3 is TGTGCCAGCAGTTCCCGATATCAGCCCCAGCATTTT. It specifies CASSSRYQPQHF.

The chain is built from TRBV6-5 and TRBJ1-5; D call uncertain. V dropped 5 bases and J dropped 3 bases, with 14 bases sitting between them. Per the germline V gene, CDR1 is MNHEY and CDR2 is SVGAGI. The CDR3 has 15 amino acids. The CDR3 coding sequence is TGTGCCAGCAGTCCCGTTTTGGGTTACAATCAGCCCCAGCATTTT. Amino acids: CASSPVLGYNQPQHF.

This clone was observed a handful of times. The chain is built from TRBV18 and TRBJ1-2, with 8 bases aligning to TRBD1. This CDR3 spans 14 amino acids. CDR1 KGHSH and CDR2 LQKENI come from the germline V gene. The V segment lost 3 bases and the J segment 6 bases; nucleotides outside the gene matches: 6. In nucleotides, the CDR3 is TGTGCCAGCTCACCCGGACAGGGACTGGATGGCTACACCTTC. This encodes CASSPGQGLDGYTF.

This clone has just a few counts. The gene calls are TRBV29-1 and TRBJ2-5; D is unresolved. V was cut by 5 bases and J by 5 bases, with 9 bases left in between. The CDR3 runs 11 residues. Germline V lookup: CDR1 SQVTM, CDR2 ANQGSEA. The chain's CDR3 is CSVPAGETQYF. For the CDR3, the DNA is TGCAGCGTTCCGGCTGGCGAGACCCAGTACTTC.

CDR3: CATEGLHTGELFF. The DNA of the CDR3 is TGTGCCACTGAGGGACTCCACACCGGGGAGCTGTTTTTT. The J gene is TRBJ2-2, the V gene TRBV10-3, with a possible D match to TRBD2 (6 bases). CDR3 length: 13 amino acids. V lost 10 bases and J lost 3, with 12 bases in between. Germline values: CDR1 ENHRY, CDR2 SYGVKD.

The chain has TRBV3-1 (or the pseudogene TRBV3-2) and TRBJ2-5; 11 positions match TRBD2. CDR1 and CDR2 (germline): LGHDT, YNNKEL (reference sequence). The J segment lost 7 bases and the V segment lost 5 bases, leaving 15 bases of the junction unmatched. The CDR3 length is 17 residues. In DNA, the CDR3 is TGTGCCAGCAGCTACCAAGTCCTAGCGGGGGGCATCGGGACCCAGTACTTC. Its protein product is CASSYQVLAGGIGTQYF.

The gene calls are TRBV6-5 and TRBJ1-2, with D perhaps TRBD1 (6 bases). There are 14 residues in the CDR3. From germline, CDR1 is MNHEY and CDR2 SVGAGI. V lost 5 bases and J lost 4, with 14 bases in between. Written as DNA, the CDR3 is TGTGCCAGCAGTACCGCCGGGGGCACCTATGGCTACACCTTC. Translating it yields CASSTAGGTYGYTF.

The rearrangement uses TRBV2 and TRBJ2-1; D could derive from TRBD1 or TRBD2 (6 bases each). CDR3 length equals 15 residues. V shed 2 bases and J shed 7 bases, with 15 bases lying between them. The germline V gene has CDR1 SNHLY and CDR2 FYNNEI. The CDR3 region is CASSEIGGVWNEQFF. In nucleotides, the CDR3 is TGTGCCAGCAGTGAAATCGGGGGCGTGTGGAATGAGCAGTTCTTC.

The gene calls are TRBV7-9 and TRBJ1-6; 9 nucleotides agree with TRBD1. The CDR3 contains 15 residues. The germline CDR1 and CDR2 sequences are SEHNR and FQNEAQ (reference sequence). V dropped 4 bases and J dropped 3; count of bases not matched to a gene: 1. The CDR3 here is CASSSGQGYNSPLHF. The CDR3 DNA sequence: TGTGCCAGCAGCTCGGGACAGGGCTATAATTCACCCCTCCACTTT.

The chain is built from TRBV3-1 (or the pseudogene TRBV3-2) and TRBJ2-1, with 10 bases aligning to TRBD2. The junction had 20 bases not matched to a gene; V was cut back by 4 bases and J by 5 bases. The CDR3 spans 20 residues. Germline values: CDR1 LGHDT, CDR2 YNNKEL (reference sequence). CDR3 in amino acids: CASSRGRASGGLMTNNEQFF. The CDR3 DNA follows: TGTGCCAGCAGCCGAGGGAGGGCTAGCGGGGGCCTCATGACCAACAATGAGCAGTTCTTC.

This chain connects TRBV3-1 (or the pseudogene TRBV3-2) to TRBJ2-7, with TRBD2 matching over 11 bases. The CDR3 spans 13 residues. V was clipped by 7 bases and J by 3 bases; unmatched bases: 2. CDR1 is LGHDT and CDR2 is YNNKEL in the germline V gene (reference sequence). CDR3 sequence: CASMTSGVYEQYF. The DNA for the CDR3 is TGTGCCAGCATGACTAGCGGGGTCTACGAGCAGTACTTC.

The chain is built from TRBV28 and TRBJ2-4; D perhaps matches TRBD1 (5 bases). Trimming took off 5 bases at V and 0 bases at J, with 20 bases between the two ends. CDR1 MDHEN and CDR2 SYDVKM come from the germline V gene. The length of the CDR3 is 18 residues. For the CDR3, the DNA is TGTGCCAGCAGTCCGCCCCTAACGGACACCCAAGCCAAAAACATTCAGTACTTC. Protein: CASSPPLTDTQAKNIQYF.

The rearrangement uses TRBV6-5 and TRBJ1-6; D possibly corresponds to TRBD1 (5 bases). Trimming removed 5 bases at V and 10 bases at J, with 18 bases between. The CDR3 has 15 amino acids. CDR1 is MNHEY and CDR2 is SVGAGI in the germline V gene. The CDR3 region has the DNA TGTGCCAGCAGTCACCCCGCGGGGGGGGGATCACCCCTCCACTTT. As protein: CASSHPAGGGSPLHF.